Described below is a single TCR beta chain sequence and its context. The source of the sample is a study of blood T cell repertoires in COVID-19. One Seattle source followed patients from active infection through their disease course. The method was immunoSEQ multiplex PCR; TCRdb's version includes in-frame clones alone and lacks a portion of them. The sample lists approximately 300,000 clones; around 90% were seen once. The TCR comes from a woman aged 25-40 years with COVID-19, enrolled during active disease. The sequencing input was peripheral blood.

This chain's CDR3 is CASSDSGDNEKLFF. The CDR3 DNA sequence: TGCGCCAGCAGTGACTCGGGAGATAATGAAAAACTGTTTTTT. The chain links TRBV10-2 to TRBJ1-4, with no clear D. Germline CDR1 WSHSY, CDR2 SAAADI. V was shortened by 3 bases and J by 4 bases, with 9 bases between the two germline ends. The CDR3 is made up of 14 amino acids.